This T cell receptor beta chain was profiled in a study of shared clonotypes between healthy human individuals. Study-wide background: Three plates were used per donor for CD4 naive, three for CD4 memory, two for CD8 naive and one for CD8 memory.

On this clone: The target antigen is unknown.

The method was immunoSEQ multiplex PCR; TCRdb's version includes in-frame clones alone and lacks a portion of them. Counted here are a few hundred thousand clones, less than 85% occurring once; the ten biggest clones make up more than 9%. Study observations and caveats: Only blood samples were collected, and tissue repertoires likely differ.

Every donor was a Caucasian adult from Nashville, Tennessee. Trimming took 5 bases from V and 0 from J; bases not matched to a gene: 10. Per germline, CDR1 MDHEN and CDR2 SYDVKM. This CDR3 has 17 amino acids. The receptor's source is a man under 40 in good health. The J gene is TRBJ2-5, the V gene TRBV28; TRBD2 aligns across 9 bases. The sample consisted of memory CD4+ T cells sorted from blood. Subset in this sample: CD45RA-negative fraction. CDR3 sequence: CASSPLAGATYQETQYF. CDR3 DNA sequence: TGTGCCAGCAGTCCGTTAGCGGGAGCCACGTACCAAGAGACCCAGTACTTC.